This T cell receptor beta chain was captured in a study of cytomegalovirus exposure and HLA in healthy donors. In this sample, this clone turned up a few times. The PCR was carried out with 60 Vbeta primers and 13 Jbeta primers. Assay: immunoSEQ multiplex PCR; the TCRdb copy retains only in-frame clones and omits some. Of around 190,000 clones in the sample, about 9% were seen once. The sequencing input was PBMCs. This TCR derives from a woman younger than 45 in good health and CMV-seropositive.

The CDR3 is CASTTAGGRGQPQHF. The CDR3 DNA follows: TGTGCCAGCACCACCGCTGGGGGGAGGGGACAGCCCCAGCATTTT. The rearrangement links TRBV2 to TRBJ1-5; tentative D call: TRBD1 (5 bases). This CDR3 region has 15 residues. Per the germline V gene, CDR1 is SNHLY and CDR2 is FYNNEI. With 7 bases removed from V and 7 bases from J, the gap between germline ends came to 20 bases.